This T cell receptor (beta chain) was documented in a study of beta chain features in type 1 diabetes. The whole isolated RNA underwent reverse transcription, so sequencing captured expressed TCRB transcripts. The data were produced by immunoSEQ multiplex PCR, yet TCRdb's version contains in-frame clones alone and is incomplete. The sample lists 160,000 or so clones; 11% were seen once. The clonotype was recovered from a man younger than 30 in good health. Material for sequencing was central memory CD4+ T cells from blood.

This CDR3 reads CASSYSGRGRGEQFF. The CDR3 coding sequence is TGTGCCAGCAGTTACTCGGGCAGGGGGCGGGGTGAGCAGTTCTTC. The chain joins TRBV6-5 to TRBJ2-1, with 8 bases that match TRBD1. The CDR3 consists of 15 residues. Germline trimming cut 0 bases from V and 9 bases from J; bases unmatched to any gene: 7. Germline CDR1 and CDR2: MNHEY and SVGAGI.